This T cell receptor beta chain came from a study of control samples from healthy donors and cancer patients. The assay was immunoSEQ multiplex PCR, and TCRdb's table has in-frame clones only and misses some. This repertoire shows approximately 150,000 clones, more than 85% found once; its top ten account for 2%. CDR3 length: 14 amino acids. V lost 8 bases and J lost 3, with 13 bases in between. Germline CDR1 and CDR2: MNHEY and SVGAGI. Source material: blood. The chain couples TRBV6-5 to TRBJ2-2; D may be TRBD1 (6 bases). The receptor was derived from a woman in her thirties or forties in good health. CDR3 sequence: CASSPGVYTGELFF. CDR3 nucleotide sequence: TGTGCCAGCTCACCAGGGGTATACACCGGGGAGCTGTTTTTT.